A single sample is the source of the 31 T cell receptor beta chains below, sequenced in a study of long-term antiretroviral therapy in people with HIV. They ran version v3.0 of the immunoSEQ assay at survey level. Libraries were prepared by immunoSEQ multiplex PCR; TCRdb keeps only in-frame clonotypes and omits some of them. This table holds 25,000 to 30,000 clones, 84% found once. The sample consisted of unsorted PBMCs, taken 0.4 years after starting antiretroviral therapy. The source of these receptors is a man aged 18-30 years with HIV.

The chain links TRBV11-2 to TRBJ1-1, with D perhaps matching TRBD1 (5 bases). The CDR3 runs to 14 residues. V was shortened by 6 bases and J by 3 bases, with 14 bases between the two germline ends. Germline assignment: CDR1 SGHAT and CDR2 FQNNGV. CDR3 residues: CASSKGARYTEAFF. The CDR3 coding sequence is TGTGCCAGCAGTAAAGGGGCGAGGTACACTGAAGCTTTCTTT. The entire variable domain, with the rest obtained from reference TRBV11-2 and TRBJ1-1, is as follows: EAGVAQSPRYKIIEKRQSVAFWCNPISGHATLYWYQQILGQGPKLLIQFQNNGVVDDSQLPKDRFSAERLKGVDSTLKIQPAKLEDSAVYLCASSKGARYTEAFFGQGTRLTVV.

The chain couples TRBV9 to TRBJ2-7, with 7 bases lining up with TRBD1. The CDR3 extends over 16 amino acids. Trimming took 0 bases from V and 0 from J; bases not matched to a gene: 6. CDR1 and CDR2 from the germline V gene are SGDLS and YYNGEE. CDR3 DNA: TGTGCCAGCAGCGTAGGGGACAGCGTAAACTCCTACGAGCAGTACTTC. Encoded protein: CASSVGDSVNSYEQYF.

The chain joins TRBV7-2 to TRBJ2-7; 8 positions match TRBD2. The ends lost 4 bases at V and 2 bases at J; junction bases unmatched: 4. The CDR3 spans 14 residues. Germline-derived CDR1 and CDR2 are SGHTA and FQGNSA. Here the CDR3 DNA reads TGTGCCAGCAGCTGGGTAGCGGGACCCTACGAGCAGTACTTC. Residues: CASSWVAGPYEQYF.

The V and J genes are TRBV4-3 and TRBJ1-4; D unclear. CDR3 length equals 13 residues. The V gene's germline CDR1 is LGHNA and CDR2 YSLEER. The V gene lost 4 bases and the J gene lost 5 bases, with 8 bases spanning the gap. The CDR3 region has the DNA TGCGCCAGCAGCCTAGGCCTAAATGAAAAACTGTTTTTT. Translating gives CASSLGLNEKLFF.

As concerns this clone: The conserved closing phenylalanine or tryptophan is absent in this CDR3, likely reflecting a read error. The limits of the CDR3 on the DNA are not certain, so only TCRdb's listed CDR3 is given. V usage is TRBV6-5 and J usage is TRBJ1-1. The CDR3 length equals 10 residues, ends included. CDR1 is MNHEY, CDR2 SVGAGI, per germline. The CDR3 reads CASSSSDPLL.

CDR3 coding DNA: TGCGCCAGCAGCCAAGAGACAGGGGTTGCCACTGAAGCTTTCTTT. It encodes CASSQETGVATEAFF. The rearrangement joins TRBV4-1 to TRBJ1-1; 8 nucleotides match TRBD1. V was clipped by 0 bases and J by 4 bases; unmatched bases: 4. Germline V CDR1 and CDR2: MGHRA, YSYEKL. The CDR3 has 15 residues.

In nucleotides, the CDR3 is TGTGCCAGCAGTTCCGGGACGGACGCTACTTATGGCTACACCTTC. This gives the protein CASSSGTDATYGYTF. This chain connects TRBV6-5 to TRBJ1-2, with D maybe TRBD1 (5 bases). CDR1 is MNHEY, CDR2 SVGAGI, per germline. With 4 bases removed from V and 5 bases from J, the gap between germline ends came to 17 bases. The CDR3 has 15 residues.

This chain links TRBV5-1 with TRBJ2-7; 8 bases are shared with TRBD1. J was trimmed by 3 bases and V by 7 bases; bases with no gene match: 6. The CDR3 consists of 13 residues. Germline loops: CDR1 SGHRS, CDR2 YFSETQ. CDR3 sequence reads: CASGPTGDYEQYF. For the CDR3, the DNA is TGCGCCAGCGGGCCGACAGGGGACTACGAGCAGTACTTC.

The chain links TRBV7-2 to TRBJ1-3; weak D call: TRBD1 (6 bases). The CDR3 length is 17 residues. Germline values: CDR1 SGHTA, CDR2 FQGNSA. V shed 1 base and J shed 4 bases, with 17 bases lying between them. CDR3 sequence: CASSLGPGAGLGNTIYF. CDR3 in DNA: TGTGCCAGCAGCTTAGGGCCGGGGGCAGGCCTGGGAAACACCATATATTTT.

The CDR3 nucleotides are TGTGCCAGCTCCGACAGACCGAACACTGAAGCTTTCTTT. This gives the protein CASSDRPNTEAFF. This chain uses TRBV7-2 with TRBJ1-1, with a possible D match to TRBD1 (5 bases). CDR3 length: 13 amino acids. The germline V and J ends were trimmed by 8 bases and 1 base, with 11 bases remaining between them. Germline assignment: CDR1 SGHTA and CDR2 FQGNSA.

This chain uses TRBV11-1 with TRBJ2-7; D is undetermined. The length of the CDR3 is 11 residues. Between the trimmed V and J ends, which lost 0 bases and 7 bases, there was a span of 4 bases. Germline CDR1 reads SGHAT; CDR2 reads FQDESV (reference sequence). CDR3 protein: CASSLAKEQYF. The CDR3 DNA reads TGTGCCAGCAGCTTAGCTAAAGAGCAGTACTTC.

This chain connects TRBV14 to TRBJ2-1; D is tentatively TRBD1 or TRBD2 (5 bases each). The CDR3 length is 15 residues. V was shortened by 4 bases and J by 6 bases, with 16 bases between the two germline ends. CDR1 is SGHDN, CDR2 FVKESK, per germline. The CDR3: CASSPWGKSGNEQFF. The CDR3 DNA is TGTGCCAGCAGCCCTTGGGGGAAATCGGGCAATGAGCAGTTCTTC.

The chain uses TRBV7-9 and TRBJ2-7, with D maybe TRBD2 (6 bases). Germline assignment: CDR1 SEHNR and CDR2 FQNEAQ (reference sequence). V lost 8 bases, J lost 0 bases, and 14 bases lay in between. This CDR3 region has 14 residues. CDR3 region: CASGPGGISYEQYF. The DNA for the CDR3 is TGTGCCAGCGGACCCGGAGGGATCTCCTACGAGCAGTACTTC.

In DNA, the CDR3 is TGTGCCAGCAGCGAGCAGGGTAGCTCCTACGAGCAGTACTTC. The encoded protein is CASSEQGSSYEQYF. The rearrangement links TRBV9 to TRBJ2-7; weak D call: TRBD1 (5 bases). V was trimmed by 3 bases and J by 0 bases, leaving 10 bases between them. This CDR3 region has 14 residues. CDR1 is SGDLS, CDR2 YYNGEE, per germline. The whole variable domain, filled in from reference TRBV9 and TRBJ2-7, reads DSGVTQTPKHLITATGQRVTLRCSPRSGDLSVYWYQQSLDQGLQFLIQYYNGEERAKGNILERFSAQQFPDLHSELNLSSLELGDSALYFCASSEQGSSYEQYFGPGTRLTVT.

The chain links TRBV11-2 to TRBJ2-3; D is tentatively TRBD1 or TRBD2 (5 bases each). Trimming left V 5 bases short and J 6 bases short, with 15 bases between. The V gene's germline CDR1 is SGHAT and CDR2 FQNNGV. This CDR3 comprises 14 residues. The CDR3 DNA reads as TGTGCCAGCAGCACTGGGACCGAAGACGATACGCAGTATTTT. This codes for CASSTGTEDDTQYF.

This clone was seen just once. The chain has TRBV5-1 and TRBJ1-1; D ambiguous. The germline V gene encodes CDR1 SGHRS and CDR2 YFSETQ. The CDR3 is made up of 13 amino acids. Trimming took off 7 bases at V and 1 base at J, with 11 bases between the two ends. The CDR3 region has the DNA TGCGCCAGCTCGGTTGATGGGAACACTGAAGCTTTCTTT. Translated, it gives CASSVDGNTEAFF.

In DNA form, the CDR3 reads TGTGCCAGCAGCTTAGACCGATGGCCCCGGGACAGGGGAGGTGAAAAACTGTTTTTT. Translating gives CASSLDRWPRDRGGEKLFF. The chain joins TRBV11-2 to TRBJ1-4, with 10 bases that match TRBD1. This CDR3 comprises 19 residues. V was pared by 0 bases and J by 7 bases, with 14 bases of the junction left unmatched. The germline V gene has CDR1 SGHAT and CDR2 FQNNGV.

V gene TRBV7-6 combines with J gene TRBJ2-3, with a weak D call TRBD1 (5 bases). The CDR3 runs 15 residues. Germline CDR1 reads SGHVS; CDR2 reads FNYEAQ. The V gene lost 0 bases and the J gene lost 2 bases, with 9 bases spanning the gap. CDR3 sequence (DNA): TGTGCCAGCAGCTTAGCAGACAGTTACACAGATACGCAGTATTTT. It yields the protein CASSLADSYTDTQYF.

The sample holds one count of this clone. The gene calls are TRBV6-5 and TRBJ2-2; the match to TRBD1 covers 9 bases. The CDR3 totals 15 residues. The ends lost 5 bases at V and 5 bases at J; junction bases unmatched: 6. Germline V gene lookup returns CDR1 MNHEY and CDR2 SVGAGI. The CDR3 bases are TGTGCCAGCAGTCTGGACAGGGGAGGGACCGGGGAGCTGTTTTTT. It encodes CASSLDRGGTGELFF.

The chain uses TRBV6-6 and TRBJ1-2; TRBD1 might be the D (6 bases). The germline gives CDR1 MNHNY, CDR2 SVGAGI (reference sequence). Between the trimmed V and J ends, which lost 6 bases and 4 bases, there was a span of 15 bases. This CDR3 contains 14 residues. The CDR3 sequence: CASSQGQLSYGYTF. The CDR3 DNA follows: TGTGCCAGCAGCCAAGGACAGCTATCCTATGGCTACACCTTC.

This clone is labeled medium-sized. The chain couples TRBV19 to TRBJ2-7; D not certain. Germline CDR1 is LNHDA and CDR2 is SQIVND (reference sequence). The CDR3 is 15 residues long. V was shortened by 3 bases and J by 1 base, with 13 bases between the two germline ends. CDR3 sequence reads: CASSISSSPSYEQYF. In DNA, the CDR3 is TGTGCCAGTAGTATTTCATCCAGCCCATCCTACGAGCAGTACTTC.

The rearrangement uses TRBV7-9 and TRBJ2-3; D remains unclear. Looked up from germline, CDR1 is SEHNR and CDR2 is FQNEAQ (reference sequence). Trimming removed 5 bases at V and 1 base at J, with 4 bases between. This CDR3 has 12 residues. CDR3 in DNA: TGTGCCAGCAGCAGTGGCACAGATACGCAGTATTTT. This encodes CASSSGTDTQYF. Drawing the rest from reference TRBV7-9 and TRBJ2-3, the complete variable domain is DTGVSQNPRHKITKRGQNVTFRCDPISEHNRLYWYRQTLGQGPEFLTYFQNEAQLEKSRLLSDRFSAERPKGSFSTLEIQRTEQGDSAMYLCASSSGTDTQYFGPGTRLTVL.

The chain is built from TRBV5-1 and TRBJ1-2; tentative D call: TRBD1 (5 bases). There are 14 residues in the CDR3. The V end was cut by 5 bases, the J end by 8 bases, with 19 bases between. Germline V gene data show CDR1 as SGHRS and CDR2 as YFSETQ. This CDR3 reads CASRLQDGAGGYTF. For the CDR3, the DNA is TGCGCCAGCAGATTACAGGACGGCGCAGGAGGCTACACCTTC.

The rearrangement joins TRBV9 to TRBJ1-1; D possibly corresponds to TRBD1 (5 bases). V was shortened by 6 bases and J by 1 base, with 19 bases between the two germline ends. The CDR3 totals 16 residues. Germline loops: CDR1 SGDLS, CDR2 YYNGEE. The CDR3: CASNPFPGVKNTEAFF. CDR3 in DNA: TGTGCCAGCAATCCGTTCCCGGGGGTAAAGAACACTGAAGCTTTCTTT.

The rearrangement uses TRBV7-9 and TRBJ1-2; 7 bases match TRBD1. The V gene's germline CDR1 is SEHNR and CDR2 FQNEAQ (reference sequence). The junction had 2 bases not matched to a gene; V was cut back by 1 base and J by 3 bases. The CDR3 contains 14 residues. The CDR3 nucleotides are TGTGCCAGCAGCTTAGTAGGGACAGACTATGGCTACACCTTC. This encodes CASSLVGTDYGYTF.

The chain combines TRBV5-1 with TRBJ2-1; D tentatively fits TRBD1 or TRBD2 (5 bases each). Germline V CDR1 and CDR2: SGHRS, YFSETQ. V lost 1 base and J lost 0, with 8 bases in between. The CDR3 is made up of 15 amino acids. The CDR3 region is CASSLPGSSYNEQFF. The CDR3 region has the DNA TGCGCCAGCAGCTTGCCAGGGAGCTCCTACAATGAGCAGTTCTTC.

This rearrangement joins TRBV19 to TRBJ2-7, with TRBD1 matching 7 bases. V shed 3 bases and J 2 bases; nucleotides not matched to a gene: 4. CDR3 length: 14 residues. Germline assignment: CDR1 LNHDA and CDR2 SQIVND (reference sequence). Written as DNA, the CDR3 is TGTGCCAGTAGTATGGGCCAGGGGGCCTACGAGCAGTACTTC. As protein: CASSMGQGAYEQYF.

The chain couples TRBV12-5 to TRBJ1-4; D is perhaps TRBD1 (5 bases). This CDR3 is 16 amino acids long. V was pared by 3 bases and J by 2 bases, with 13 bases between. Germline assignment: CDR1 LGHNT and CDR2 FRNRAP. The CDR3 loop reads CASGFLTTGTNEKLFF. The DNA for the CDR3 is TGTGCTAGTGGTTTTCTAACTACAGGCACTAATGAAAAACTGTTTTTT.

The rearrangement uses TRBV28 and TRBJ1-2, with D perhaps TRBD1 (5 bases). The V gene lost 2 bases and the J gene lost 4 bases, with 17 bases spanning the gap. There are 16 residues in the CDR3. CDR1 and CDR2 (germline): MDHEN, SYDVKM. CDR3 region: CASSLGDSEEGYGYTF. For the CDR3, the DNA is TGTGCCAGCAGTTTAGGTGACAGCGAAGAAGGCTATGGCTACACCTTC.

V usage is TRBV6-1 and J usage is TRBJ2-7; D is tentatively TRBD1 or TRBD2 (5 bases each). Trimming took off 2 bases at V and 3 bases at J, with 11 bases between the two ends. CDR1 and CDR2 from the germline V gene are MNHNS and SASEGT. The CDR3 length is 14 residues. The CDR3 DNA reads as TGTGCCAGCAGTGAATGGGACCCTAGCTACGAGCAGTACTTC. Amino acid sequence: CASSEWDPSYEQYF.

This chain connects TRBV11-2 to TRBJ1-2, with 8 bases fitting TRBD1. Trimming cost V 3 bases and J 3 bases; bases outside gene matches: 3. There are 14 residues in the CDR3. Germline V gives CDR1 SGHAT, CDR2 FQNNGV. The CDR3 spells CASSFSGGDYGYTF. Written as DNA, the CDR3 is TGTGCCAGCAGCTTCTCAGGGGGCGACTATGGCTACACCTTC.